This TCR beta chain was profiled in a study of blood T cell repertoires in COVID-19. Assay: immunoSEQ multiplex PCR; the TCRdb copy retains only in-frame clones and omits some. In the table there are about 200,000 clones, 86% of which are singletons. Germline CDR1 reads SGHNT; CDR2 reads YENEEA. V dropped 5 bases and J dropped 6 bases, with 23 bases sitting between them. This CDR3 comprises 16 residues. The chain links TRBV11-3 to TRBJ2-7; TRBD2 is a possible D gene (7 bases). The source material was PBMCs or T cells enriched from blood (not recorded which). The sequence derives from a woman in her twenties or thirties who had been exposed to COVID-19. The CDR3 region is CASSRIGTTGSPEQYF. In DNA form, the CDR3 reads TGTGCCAGCAGCCGAATCGGGACTACAGGGTCTCCCGAGCAGTACTTC.